These 32 T cell receptor beta chains were sequenced from one sample in a study of T cells in narcolepsy. Generated by immunoSEQ multiplex PCR, the TCRdb table keeps only in-frame clones and is missing some. The table shows tens of thousands of clones, with around four fifths occurring only once. Sequencing was performed on CD45RA- memory CD4+ T cells from PBMCs. The source is a human donor with narcolepsy.

V and J are TRBV18 and TRBJ2-4, with 7 bases that match TRBD2. Germline CDR1 and CDR2: KGHSH and LQKENI. V trimming: 0 bases; J trimming: 5 bases; junction bases outside the gene matches: 4. This CDR3 region has 15 residues. The CDR3, as DNA: TGTGCCAGCTCACCACCGGGGAGGGGACAAAACATTCAGTACTTC. Translation: CASSPPGRGQNIQYF.

The rearrangement joins TRBV27 to TRBJ1-1, with D perhaps TRBD1 (6 bases). From germline, CDR1 is MNHEY and CDR2 SMNVEV (reference sequence). CDR3 length: 16 residues. V lost 7 bases, J lost 5 bases, and 23 bases lay in between. As DNA, the CDR3 is TGTGCCAGCACCGCCCGACTGGGGGGCGCGTGGACTGAAGCTTTCTTT. Its protein product is CASTARLGGAWTEAFF.

V gene TRBV6-4 combines with J gene TRBJ2-6; TRBD1 is a possible D gene (6 bases). Trimming removed 7 bases at V and 0 bases at J, with 22 bases between. The CDR3 has 19 amino acids. The germline CDR1 and CDR2 sequences are MRHNA and SNTAGT. The CDR3 DNA reads as TGTGCCAGCAAACCACTCGAAGACAGGCCCCCCTCTGGGGCCAACGTCCTGACTTTC. Translating gives CASKPLEDRPPSGANVLTF.

V and J are TRBV28 and TRBJ2-2; D gene uncertain. Trimming shortened V by 7 bases and J by 2 bases, and 5 bases separated the two germline ends. This CDR3 spans 12 amino acids. From germline, CDR1 is MDHEN and CDR2 SYDVKM. The CDR3 DNA sequence: TGTGCCAGCACCTTCAACACCGGGGAGCTGTTTTTT. This codes for CASTFNTGELFF.

The rearrangement joins TRBV5-4 to TRBJ1-4; 7 nucleotides agree with TRBD1. Germline lookup yields CDR1 SGHNT and CDR2 YYREEE (reference sequence). The CDR3 is 14 residues long. Trimming at V came to 1 base and at J to 8 bases, leaving 5 bases not matched to a gene. In DNA, the CDR3 is TGTGCCAGCAGCTTGACAGGGGTGGAGGAAAAACTGTTTTTT. Translation: CASSLTGVEEKLFF.

The CDR3 protein is CASSRDMSTDTQYF. For the CDR3, the DNA is TGTGCCAGCAGTCGGGACATGAGCACAGATACGCAGTATTTT. The chain recombines TRBV2 with TRBJ2-3; weak D call: TRBD1 (6 bases). The germline V and J ends were trimmed by 5 bases and 0 bases, with 9 bases remaining between them. Germline V CDR1 and CDR2: SNHLY, FYNNEI. The CDR3 runs to 14 residues.

The V call is TRBV5-4, the J call TRBJ1-2; unclear D gene. The ends were cut back, 4 bases at V and 3 bases at J, with 10 bases in the middle. The germline V gene encodes CDR1 SGHNT and CDR2 YYREEE (reference sequence). The CDR3 spans 13 residues. The DNA for the CDR3 is TGTGCCAGCAGCGATGACACGTACTATGGCTACACCTTC. Its protein product is CASSDDTYYGYTF.

The chain has TRBV9 and TRBJ2-2, with D uncertain. The V gene lost 1 base and the J gene lost 6 bases, with 7 bases spanning the gap. Germline V gene sequence: CDR1 SGDLS, CDR2 YYNGEE. The CDR3 contains 13 residues. Here the CDR3 reads CASSVLGAGELFF. The DNA of the CDR3 is TGTGCCAGCAGCGTATTGGGTGCCGGGGAGCTGTTTTTT.

The chain links TRBV5-4 to TRBJ2-5; 11 positions agree with TRBD2. Germline V lookup: CDR1 SGHNT, CDR2 YYREEE (reference sequence). The CDR3 contains 15 residues. The trim removed 4 bases at V and 5 bases at J, leaving 7 bases unmatched. As DNA, the CDR3 is TGTGCCAGCAGCGCGAAACTAGCGGGAGTGGAGACCCAGTACTTC. Translation: CASSAKLAGVETQYF.

This chain joins TRBV19 and TRBJ2-1, with TRBD2 matching 11 bases. V was pared by 6 bases and J by 6 bases, with 10 bases of the junction left unmatched. Germline values: CDR1 LNHDA, CDR2 SQIVND (reference sequence). The CDR3 sequence is 16 residues long. The CDR3 region has the DNA TGTGCCAGTAGGGTTAGCGGGGGGGCTTTATCCAATGAGCAGTTCTTC. It translates to CASRVSGGALSNEQFF. The entire variable domain, with the rest obtained from reference TRBV19 and TRBJ2-1, is as follows: DGGITQSPKYLFRKEGQNVTLSCEQNLNHDAMYWYRQDPGQGLRLIYYSQIVNDFQKGDIAEGYSVSREKKESFPLTVTSAQKNPTAFYLCASRVSGGALSNEQFFGPGTRLTVL.

The chain is built from TRBV14 and TRBJ2-6, with 7 positions matching TRBD1. V lost 2 bases to trimming and J lost 0 bases; unmatched junction nucleotides: 4. Germline CDR1 SGHDN, CDR2 FVKESK. The CDR3 has 17 amino acids. CDR3 nucleotides: TGTGCCAGCAGCCAACGGGACAGACACTCTGGGGCCAACGTCCTGACTTTC. Translated, it gives CASSQRDRHSGANVLTF.

The chain is built from TRBV19 and TRBJ2-4; perhaps TRBD2 as D (6 bases). With 6 bases removed from V and 3 bases from J, the gap between germline ends came to 15 bases. The germline gives CDR1 LNHDA, CDR2 SQIVND (reference sequence). The CDR3 consists of 15 residues. The CDR3 bases are TGTGCCAGTAGCCCCGGGGGATCATTCAAAAACATTCAGTACTTC. Its translation: CASSPGGSFKNIQYF.

This clone was found a few times. This sequence joins TRBV6-1 and TRBJ1-2, with unresolved D. The ends were cut back, 7 bases at V and 2 bases at J, with 8 bases in the middle. The V gene's germline CDR1 is MNHNS and CDR2 SASEGT. The length of the CDR3 is 12 residues. The CDR3 loop is CASKTPNYGYTF. The CDR3 bases are TGTGCCAGCAAGACGCCAAACTATGGCTACACCTTC.

This clone was found once. DNA for the CDR3: TGTGCCAGCTCACCGGGAGGGGACGAGCAGTACTTC. It encodes CASSPGGDEQYF. The chain employs TRBV18 and TRBJ2-7; 7 bases agree with TRBD2. V lost 3 bases and J lost 5; bases outside the gene matches: 1. The CDR3 loop spans 12 amino acids. Germline V gene lookup returns CDR1 KGHSH and CDR2 LQKENI.

This sequence joins TRBV5-4 and TRBJ2-3, with 7 bases matching TRBD2. This CDR3 is built from 15 residues. Per the germline V gene, CDR1 is SGHNT and CDR2 is YYREEE (reference sequence). Germline trimming cut 5 bases from V and 0 bases from J; bases unmatched to any gene: 6. The CDR3 loop reads CASRGGGSSTDTQYF. The CDR3 DNA reads TGTGCCAGCAGGGGCGGGGGATCCAGCACAGATACGCAGTATTTT.

The chain recombines TRBV10-1 with TRBJ1-1; TRBD1 matches at 12 bases. Germline lookup yields CDR1 WNHNN and CDR2 SYGVQD (reference sequence). This CDR3 comprises 14 residues. V lost 7 bases to trimming and J lost 4 bases; unmatched junction nucleotides: 4. CDR3 nucleotides: TGCGCCAGCAACCGGGGACAGGGGGCCACTGAAGCTTTCTTT. This sequence encodes CASNRGQGATEAFF.

The chain carries TRBV2 and TRBJ2-1, with 10 bases aligning to TRBD1. Germline trimming cut 7 bases from V and 6 bases from J; bases unmatched to any gene: 9. This CDR3 spans 15 amino acids. Looked up from germline, CDR1 is SNHLY and CDR2 is FYNNEI. CDR3 region: CASTGRQGASNEQFF. CDR3 nucleotides: TGTGCCAGCACCGGTAGACAGGGGGCGAGCAATGAGCAGTTCTTC.

V is TRBV27 and J is TRBJ2-1; 10 bases line up with TRBD2. The V gene end was trimmed by 4 bases and the J gene end by 5 bases; junction bases not matched to a gene: 14. This CDR3 comprises 18 residues. CDR1 and CDR2 from the germline V gene are MNHEY and SMNVEV (reference sequence). In nucleotides, the CDR3 is TGTGCCAGCAGTTCCAACCCTCTCGGACTAGCGGTAGACAATGAGCAGTTCTTC. Protein sequence: CASSSNPLGLAVDNEQFF.

Remarks on this clone: Other DNA variants within this sample encode the same CDR3. This chain joins TRBV5-1 and TRBJ2-2, with 9 positions matching TRBD1. V shed 3 bases and J 1 base; nucleotides not matched to a gene: 4. CDR1 and CDR2 (germline): SGHRS, YFSETQ. CDR3 size: 16 residues. In DNA, the CDR3 is TGCGCCAGCAGCTCGGGACAGGGAGTGAACACCGGGGAGCTGTTTTTT. It translates to CASSSGQGVNTGELFF.

The V and J genes are TRBV7-8 and TRBJ2-7; 7 nucleotides align to TRBD2. Trimming took 5 bases from V and 4 from J; bases not matched to a gene: 2. CDR1 and CDR2 (germline): SGHVS, FQNEAQ. This CDR3 is 12 amino acids long. The CDR3 reads CASSRGGYEQYF. CDR3 nucleotides: TGTGCCAGCAGCAGGGGAGGGTACGAGCAGTACTTC.

Only a few counts were recorded for this clone. This chain joins TRBV5-1 and TRBJ2-5; D is uncertain. Looked up from germline, CDR1 is SGHRS and CDR2 is YFSETQ. Trimming stripped 4 bases from V and 5 bases from J, with 15 bases between. The CDR3 loop spans 14 amino acids. The CDR3 nucleotides are TGCGCCAGCAGCCTAACTCTTTCCCTTGAGACCCAGTACTTC. Translating it yields CASSLTLSLETQYF.

Points on this clone: At the DNA level, this CDR3 is encoded by other sequences in the same sample as well. V gene TRBV28 combines with J gene TRBJ1-5; D possibly corresponds to TRBD1 (6 bases). Germline V gene lookup returns CDR1 MDHEN and CDR2 SYDVKM. CDR3 size: 15 residues. V lost 5 bases, J lost 6 bases, and 17 bases lay in between. CDR3 region: CASSAGDGGGQPQHF. CDR3 bases: TGTGCCAGCAGTGCAGGGGACGGTGGGGGTCAGCCCCAGCATTTT.

The CDR3 DNA sequence: TGTGCCAGCATCGGGGTAGGAAACACCATATATTTT. It specifies CASIGVGNTIYF. V usage is TRBV6-1 and J usage is TRBJ1-3; D is uncertain. Germline CDR1 and CDR2: MNHNS and SASEGT. The CDR3 is 12 residues long. Trimming left V 7 bases short and J 4 bases short, with 8 bases between.

The chain recombines TRBV5-6 with TRBJ2-7; D not resolved. Between the trimmed V and J ends, which lost 4 bases and 4 bases, there was a span of 12 bases. Germline V gene sequence: CDR1 SGHDT, CDR2 YYEEEE. This CDR3 has 13 amino acids. CDR3: CASSELQEYEQYF. CDR3 in DNA: TGTGCCAGCAGCGAGCTTCAGGAATACGAGCAGTACTTC.

The chain has TRBV27 and TRBJ2-7; D is possibly TRBD1 or TRBD2 (5 bases each). The germline V gene encodes CDR1 MNHEY and CDR2 SMNVEV (reference sequence). V lost 2 bases and J lost 5, with 10 bases in between. The CDR3 loop spans 13 amino acids. The CDR3 sequence: CASSLRGVNEQYF. The CDR3 DNA is TGTGCCAGCAGTTTAAGAGGGGTGAACGAGCAGTACTTC.

The V gene is TRBV4-1, the J gene TRBJ2-7; 10 bases are shared with TRBD2. This CDR3 is 15 amino acids long. Germline lookup yields CDR1 MGHRA and CDR2 YSYEKL. V lost 2 bases and J lost 1; bases outside the gene matches: 2. CDR3 nucleotide sequence: TGCGCCAGCAGCCAAACTAGCGGGACTTCCTACGAGCAGTACTTC. Amino acid sequence: CASSQTSGTSYEQYF.

The rearrangement links TRBV28 to TRBJ2-2, with D perhaps matching TRBD1 (6 bases). CDR3 length equals 16 residues. V lost 7 bases to trimming and J lost 8 bases, with 23 bases between them. CDR1 MDHEN and CDR2 SYDVKM come from the germline V gene. This CDR3 reads CASMGSQGRSLGELFF. CDR3 nucleotides: TGTGCCAGCATGGGCTCGCAGGGGCGTTCACTTGGGGAGCTGTTTTTT.

The chain joins TRBV6-1 to TRBJ2-5, with 11 bases that match TRBD2. The J call is uncertain, as TRBJ2-7 better fits the DNA end. Germline loops: CDR1 MNHNS, CDR2 SASEGT. This CDR3 contains 20 residues. The CDR3: CASSEVELAGGNFITYEQYF. DNA for the CDR3: TGTGCCAGCAGTGAAGTAGAGTTAGCGGGAGGGAACTTCATAACCTACGAGCAGTACTTC.

The V call is TRBV2, the J call TRBJ1-5; 7 bases are shared with TRBD1. The CDR3 is made up of 15 amino acids. The germline CDR1 and CDR2 sequences are SNHLY and FYNNEI. The V and J ends lost 5 bases and 0 bases, in that order; junction bases with no gene match: 4. CDR3 nucleotide sequence: TGTGCCAGCAGTTCACAGGGGACTAGCAATCAGCCCCAGCATTTT. This translates into CASSSQGTSNQPQHF.

The chain uses TRBV5-1 and TRBJ2-2; D remains unclear. The CDR3 has 14 amino acids. V was clipped by 6 bases and J by 1 base, with 10 bases between them. Germline assignment: CDR1 SGHRS and CDR2 YFSETQ. The CDR3 here is CASNDGVNTGELFF. CDR3 nucleotide sequence: TGCGCCAGCAATGATGGCGTGAACACCGGGGAGCTGTTTTTT.

V and J are TRBV18 and TRBJ2-4; a possible D gene is TRBD2 (5 bases). The CDR3 extends over 17 amino acids. V was pared by 3 bases and J by 1 base, with 16 bases between. Germline CDR1 and CDR2: KGHSH and LQKENI. The CDR3 is CASSPFDGVLAKNIQYF. In DNA, the CDR3 is TGTGCCAGCTCACCCTTCGACGGGGTCCTGGCCAAAAACATTCAGTACTTC.

The V call is TRBV7-6, the J call TRBJ2-1; 10 bases map to TRBD2. CDR3 length: 14 amino acids. The junction had 2 bases not matched to a gene; V was cut back by 4 bases and J by 5 bases. Germline V gene lookup returns CDR1 SGHVS and CDR2 FNYEAQ. The CDR3 DNA is TGTGCCAGCAGCTCTAGCGGGAGACACAATGAGCAGTTCTTC. This gives the protein CASSSSGRHNEQFF. Complete variable domain (other parts from reference TRBV7-6 and TRBJ2-1): GAGVSQSPRYKVTKRGQDVALRCDPISGHVSLYWYRQALGQGPEFLTYFNYEAQQDKSGLPNDRFSAERPEGSISTLTIQRTEQRDSAMYRCASSSSGRHNEQFFGPGTRLTVL.